This T cell receptor beta chain was identified during a study of cytomegalovirus exposure and HLA in healthy donors. Study outcomes and limitations: The availability of immune exposure information extended only to CMV serostatus. A few chains linked to CMV were shown in vitro to be specific for CMV antigens. Most TCR sequences were uncommon, yet certain public TCRs appeared in many donors.

About this clone itself: Its antigen remains unidentified. Other nucleotide sequences in the sample specify the same CDR3.

All donors participated as healthy donors of bone marrow. Primers included in the PCR were 60 Vbeta and 13 Jbeta primers. TCRdb's table, derived via immunoSEQ multiplex PCR, lists solely in-frame clones and lacks some. This sample has roughly 250,000 clones, with about four fifths found just once. The germline V and J ends were trimmed by 3 bases and 3 bases, with 9 bases remaining between them. Germline V gene data show CDR1 as MGHRA and CDR2 as YSYEKL. CDR3 length equals 13 residues. The chain joins TRBV4-1 to TRBJ2-7; D is perhaps TRBD2 (6 bases). The TCR sequence derives from a girl aged 2 to 9 in good health and CMV-seronegative. The source material was PBMCs. The CDR3 sequence: CASSQGSGYEQYF. CDR3 DNA sequence: TGCGCCAGCAGCCAGGGTAGCGGCTACGAGCAGTACTTC.